This T cell receptor beta chain was recovered during a study of T cell repertoires in cytomegalovirus infection. Study at large: In public TCR beta signatures, there were indications of both CMV infection and matching HLA type.

This clonotype has a handful of counts. TCRdb processed the reads anew with MiXCR; each CDR3 protein has one entry. In the table there are some 440,000 distinct CDR3 sequences, under 40% of which are singletons. V trimming: 0 bases; J trimming: 5 bases; junction bases outside the gene matches: 13. This CDR3 is built from 18 residues. Germline lookup yields CDR1 SGHDN and CDR2 FVKESK. The chain combines TRBV14 with TRBJ1-1; 9 bases line up with TRBD1. Sequenced sample: PBMCs. The receptor was derived from a human donor in good health (CMV status not recorded). Some clones in this sample may be carry-over from other donors' samples. The CDR3, as DNA: TGTGCCAGCAGCCAAGATCGAGAACAGGGGGCGCCTGGGACTGAAGCTTTCTTT. This codes for CASSQDREQGAPGTEAFF.